Only a few counts were recorded for the clone carrying this TCR beta chain. What it binds is unknown. The data were taken from a study of CD8 T cells in ankylosing spondylitis. This CDR3 region has 16 residues. CDR1 is SNHLY and CDR2 is FYNNEI in the germline V gene. The germline V and J ends were trimmed by 6 bases and 0 bases, with 14 bases remaining between them. TCRdb recomputed calls from the 5' RACE reads with MiXCR, one row per CDR3 protein. The data show roughly 700,000 distinct CDR3 sequences, 15% to 20% seen once. General observations from the study: It appeared that ankylosing spondylitis blood was characterized by a TCR beta motif of several highly homologous variants.

V and J are TRBV2 and TRBJ2-2; maybe TRBD1 (6 bases). The sequence derives from a male donor with ankylosing spondylitis. The sample consisted of blood, either unsorted or a sorted T cell fraction (not recorded which). Here the CDR3 reads CASRYGQPTNTGELFF. Here the CDR3 DNA reads TGTGCCAGCAGGTACGGACAGCCGACGAACACCGGGGAGCTGTTTTTT.